This is a list of T cell receptor beta chains from one sample in a study of blood T cell repertoires in COVID-19. Clones were sequenced by immunoSEQ multiplex PCR, and TCRdb holds only the in-frame ones, with some missing. Seen here are 340,000 or so clones, about 83% observed once, and the top ten hold under 3%. The sequenced sample consisted of peripheral blood. The receptors originated from a young man with active or convalescent COVID-19. CDR3s include the opening cysteine and the closing phenylalanine or tryptophan. A D gene is named only where the DNA matches it firmly. A clone size is listed for some rows: how often the clone was seen (once, few, many), or a class if it is expanded.

clone_size j_call cdr3_length v_call d_call cdr3_aa cdr3_nt
. TRBJ2-1 18 TRBV27 . CASSFRPPSVSSYNEQFF TGTGCCAGCAGTTTTCGCCCCCCTAGCGTTAGCTCCTACAATGAGCAGTTCTTC
. TRBJ1-1 14 TRBV7-9 TRBD1 CASSSTGFGSEAFF TGTGCCAGCAGTTCGACAGGGTTTGGTTCTGAAGCTTTCTTT
. TRBJ1-2 15 TRBV5-1 TRBD1 CASSLEGQGVDGYTF TGCGCCAGCAGCTTGGAGGGGCAGGGGGTTGATGGCTACACCTTC
few TRBJ1-4 15 TRBV15 . CATSRGGARVEKLFF TGTGCCACCAGCAGGGGCGGGGCGCGGGTTGAAAAACTGTTTTTT
. TRBJ1-1 12 TRBV19 . CASCQGRTEAFF TGTGCCAGTTGTCAGGGGAGAACTGAAGCTTTCTTT
. TRBJ2-7 19 TRBV7-9 TRBD2 CASSNVSRGLPLRQYEQYF TGTGCCAGCAGCAACGTTAGTAGGGGACTACCTCTGCGGCAATACGAGCAGTACTTC
. TRBJ1-1 13 TRBV5-1 . CASRSQDNTEAFF TGCGCCAGCAGATCACAAGATAACACTGAAGCTTTCTTT
. TRBJ2-5 16 TRBV5-1 TRBD1 CASSPFRDRVQETQYF TGCGCCAGCAGCCCATTCCGGGACAGGGTCCAAGAGACCCAGTACTTC
. TRBJ1-4 16 TRBV16 TRBD1 CASSPSSGTGREKLFF TGTGCCAGCAGCCCCAGTTCCGGGACAGGGCGTGAAAAACTGTTTTTT
. TRBJ2-2 17 TRBV4-1 . CASSQAPREPNTGELFF TGCGCCAGCAGCCAGGCCCCCCGGGAGCCAAACACCGGGGAGCTGTTTTTT
few TRBJ1-1 12 TRBV5-4 . CASSPQGSEAFF TGTGCCAGCAGCCCCCAGGGGAGTGAAGCTTTCTTT
. TRBJ1-2 14 TRBV11-2 TRBD1 CASSSRGQTYGYTF TGTGCCAGCAGCTCGAGGGGACAGACCTATGGCTACACCTTC
. TRBJ2-5 16 TRBV19 TRBD2 CASSATSGRIGETQYF TGTGCCAGTAGTGCTACTAGCGGGAGAATCGGAGAGACCCAGTACTTC
. TRBJ2-5 12 TRBV6-5 . CASRGQGGTQYF TGTGCCAGCAGAGGGCAGGGGGGGACCCAGTACTTC
. TRBJ1-5 13 TRBV19 . CASGLDRSRPQHF TGTGCCAGTGGACTCGACCGCTCACGTCCCCAGCATTTT
. TRBJ1-4 15 TRBV7-2 . CASSLDPTGKEKLFF TGTGCCAGCAGCTTAGACCCAACAGGGAAGGAAAAACTGTTTTTT
. TRBJ2-1 13 TRBV7-8 . CASSPIAYNEQFF TGTGCCAGCAGCCCGATCGCGTACAATGAGCAGTTCTTC
once TRBJ2-1 17 TRBV4-1 TRBD2 CASSVGTSGMSYNEQFF TGCGCCAGCAGCGTGGGGACTAGCGGCATGTCCTACAATGAGCAGTTCTTC
. TRBJ1-2 13 TRBV11-3 . CASSLVPDYGYTF TGTGCCAGCAGCTTAGTTCCAGACTATGGCTACACCTTC
. TRBJ2-3 14 TRBV5-1 . CASSSGTTPGTQYF TGCGCCAGCAGCTCAGGGACAACCCCAGGTACGCAGTATTTT
. TRBJ2-5 14 TRBV5-1 . CASSQQRNQETQYF TGCGCCAGCAGCCAACAGAGAAACCAAGAGACCCAGTACTTC
once TRBJ2-7 13 TRBV6-1 . CASSDRQAYEQYF TGTGCCAGCAGTGACCGACAGGCCTACGAGCAGTACTTC
. TRBJ1-1 15 TRBV5-1 TRBD1 CASSASGQGYTEAFF TGCGCCAGCAGCGCTTCGGGACAGGGCTACACTGAAGCTTTCTTT
. TRBJ2-3 15 TRBV6-5 TRBD1 CATRPLRGLTDTQYF TGTGCCACCCGGCCGCTCAGGGGGCTCACAGATACGCAGTATTTT
. TRBJ2-3 16 TRBV7-2 TRBD2 CASSLVLAGAPDTQYF TGTGCCAGCAGCTTAGTGCTAGCGGGAGCTCCAGATACGCAGTATTTT
. TRBJ1-2 14 TRBV18 . CASSSRGSSYGYTF TGTGCCAGCTCCAGTAGGGGCAGCTCCTATGGCTACACCTTC
. TRBJ2-5 17 TRBV28 TRBD1 CASSLGTGVGEGETQYF TGTGCCAGCAGTTTAGGGACAGGGGTAGGAGAGGGGGAGACCCAGTACTTC
. TRBJ2-2 16 TRBV4-1 TRBD2 CASSQRPSGGTGELFF TGCGCCAGCAGCCAGCGCCCTAGCGGGGGGACCGGGGAGCTGTTTTTT
. TRBJ1-3 16 TRBV7-9 TRBD1 CASSYSDRGGGNTIYF TGTGCCAGCAGCTACAGTGACAGGGGAGGCGGAAACACCATATATTTT
. TRBJ1-6 14 TRBV5-1 . CASSPGEYNSPLHF TGCGCCAGCAGCCCAGGGGAATATAATTCACCCCTCCACTTT